This T cell receptor beta chain was documented in a study of blood T cell repertoires in COVID-19. Study information: The analysed material was cDNA or gDNA that came from T cells, B-cell-depleted T cells, or PBMCs.

Per the authors' pipeline: Estimation of nucleated cell counts was performed using reference gene primer amplification. The table came from immunoSEQ multiplex PCR; TCRdb's copy has only in-frame clones and leaves some out. The V and J calls and clone size were taken over from that table, and D and trimming were inferred from the DNA. The sample carries 200,000 to 250,000 clones, around 89% recorded once. The V gene's germline CDR1 is SEHNR and CDR2 FQNEAQ (reference sequence). Losses at the gene ends were 5 bases for V and 4 bases for J; bases not matched to a gene: 6. The CDR3 is 14 residues long. Material: peripheral blood. The origin of this receptor is a man between 65 and 80 years old with acute or convalescent COVID-19. The chain links TRBV7-9 to TRBJ2-7; 9 nucleotides agree with TRBD1. CDR3 DNA: TGTGCCAGCAGCCAGGGACAGGGCACGTACGAGCAGTACTTC. Protein sequence: CASSQGQGTYEQYF. The full variable domain, rest sourced from reference TRBV7-9 and TRBJ2-7, is DTGVSQNPRHKITKRGQNVTFRCDPISEHNRLYWYRQTLGQGPEFLTYFQNEAQLEKSRLLSDRFSAERPKGSFSTLEIQRTEQGDSAMYLCASSQGQGTYEQYFGPGTRLTVT.